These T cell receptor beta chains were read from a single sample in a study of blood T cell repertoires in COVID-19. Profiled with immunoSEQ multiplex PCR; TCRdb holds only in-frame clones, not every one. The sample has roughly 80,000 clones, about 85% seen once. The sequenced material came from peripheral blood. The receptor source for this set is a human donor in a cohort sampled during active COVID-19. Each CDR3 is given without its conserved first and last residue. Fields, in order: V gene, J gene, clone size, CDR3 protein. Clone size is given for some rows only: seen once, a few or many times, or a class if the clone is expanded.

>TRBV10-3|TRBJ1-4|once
AISEVRDEKLF
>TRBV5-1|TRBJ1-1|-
ASSLEGTGGTEAF
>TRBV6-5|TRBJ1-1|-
ASSSGERTEAF
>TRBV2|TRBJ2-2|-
ASILTGGTTGELF
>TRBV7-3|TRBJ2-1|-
ASSLDGGGSYNEQF
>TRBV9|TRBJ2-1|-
ASSLSSGRTNEQF
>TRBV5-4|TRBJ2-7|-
ASNRQASYEQY
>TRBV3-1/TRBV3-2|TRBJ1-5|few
ASSQEAGYGQPQH
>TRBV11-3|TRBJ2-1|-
ASSRRTSGSYNEQF
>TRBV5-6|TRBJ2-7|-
ARTGVHYEQY
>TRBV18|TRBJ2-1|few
ASSPQAGTGNEQF
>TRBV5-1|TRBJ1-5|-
ASSSGTGGQPQH
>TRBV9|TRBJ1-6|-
ASSVRGQSPLH
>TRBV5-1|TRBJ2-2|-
ASSLGASGPGGELF
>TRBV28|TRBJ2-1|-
ASSSAGDVDEQF
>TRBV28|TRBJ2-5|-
ASRRHGGGFETQY
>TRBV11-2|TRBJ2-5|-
ASSRRGGETQY
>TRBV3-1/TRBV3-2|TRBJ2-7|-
ASSQGTSGFYEQY
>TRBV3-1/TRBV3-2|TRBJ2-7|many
ASSQVSSGIHYEQY
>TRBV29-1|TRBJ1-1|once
SVEGTGPEAF
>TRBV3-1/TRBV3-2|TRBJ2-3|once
ASSPFPGLAGSTDTQY
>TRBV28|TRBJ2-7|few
ASSPHRGFGRDEQY
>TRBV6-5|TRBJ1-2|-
ASMRAGNYGYT
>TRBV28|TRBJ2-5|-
ASSLGSPGTQY
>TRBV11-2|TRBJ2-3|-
ASSLDPTSGGTTDTQY
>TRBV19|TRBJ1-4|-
ASSPEAVEKLF
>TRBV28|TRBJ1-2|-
ASSLSGGRKGYT
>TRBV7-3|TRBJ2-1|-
ASSSAGKVEQF
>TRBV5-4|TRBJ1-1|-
ASSGGGTAANTEAF
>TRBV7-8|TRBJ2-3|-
ASSLTGPGTQY
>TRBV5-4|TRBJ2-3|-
ASSSPFTDTQY
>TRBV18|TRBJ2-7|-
ASSPPGLAGAGEQY
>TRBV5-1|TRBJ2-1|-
ASSLGSVARYNEQF
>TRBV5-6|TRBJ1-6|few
ASSPPGQGYSPLH
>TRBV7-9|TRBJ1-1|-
ASSLEGGRNTEAF
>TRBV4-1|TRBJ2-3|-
ASTLRLAGGTDTQY
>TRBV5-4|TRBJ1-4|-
ASSLRRQGGSEKLF
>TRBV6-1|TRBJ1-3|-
ASSGGQARSGNTIY
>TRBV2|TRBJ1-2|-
ASSDLRTNAYGYT